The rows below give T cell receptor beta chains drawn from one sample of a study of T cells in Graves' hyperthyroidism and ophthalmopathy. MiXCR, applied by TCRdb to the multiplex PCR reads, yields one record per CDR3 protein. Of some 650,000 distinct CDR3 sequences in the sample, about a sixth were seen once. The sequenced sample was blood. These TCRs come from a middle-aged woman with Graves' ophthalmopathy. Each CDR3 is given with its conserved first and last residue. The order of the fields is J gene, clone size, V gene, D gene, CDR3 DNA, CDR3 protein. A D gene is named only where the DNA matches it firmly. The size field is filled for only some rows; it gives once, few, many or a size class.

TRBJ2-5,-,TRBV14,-,TGTGCCAGCAGCCAAGTTCAGCTACAAGAGACCCAGTACTTC,CASSQVQLQETQYF
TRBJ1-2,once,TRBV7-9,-,TGTGCCAGCAGCTACCGGGAGGCCAATGGCTACACCTTC,CASSYREANGYTF
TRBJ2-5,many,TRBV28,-,TGTGCCAGCAGCCGGCTAGAGGGGTATGAGACCCAGTACTTC,CASSRLEGYETQYF
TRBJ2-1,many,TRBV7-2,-,TGTGCCAGCAGCTTGCGGGGCAGGGGGAAAAATGAGCAGTTCTTC,CASSLRGRGKNEQFF
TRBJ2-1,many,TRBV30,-,TGTGCCTGGAGTGTAGGGATTGAGAGAGAGCAGTTCTTC,CAWSVGIEREQFF
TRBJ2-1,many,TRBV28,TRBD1,TGTGCCAGCAGGGGGACAGGGGGCGCCGTGTCCTACAATGAGCAGTTCTTC,CASRGTGGAVSYNEQFF
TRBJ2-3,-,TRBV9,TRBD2,TGTGCCAGCAGCTCTGGTACTAGCGGGTTCTCAGATACGCAGTATTTT,CASSSGTSGFSDTQYF
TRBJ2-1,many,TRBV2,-,TGTGCCAGCAGTGACAAGGGCGGGCGGGCGAGCTCCTACAATGAGCAGTTCTTC,CASSDKGGRASSYNEQFF
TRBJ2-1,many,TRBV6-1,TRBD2,TGTGCCAGTGGGACTAGCGGAGGGGGCTCCTACAATGAGCAGTTCTTC,CASGTSGGGSYNEQFF
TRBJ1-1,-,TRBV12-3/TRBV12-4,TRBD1,TGTGCCAGCACCACAGGGGGAATCACTGAAGCTTTCTTT,CASTTGGITEAFF
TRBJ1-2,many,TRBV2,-,TGTGCCAGCAGTGAAACTGGGTATGGCTACACCTTC,CASSETGYGYTF
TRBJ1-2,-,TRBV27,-,TGTGCCAGCAGGGGTTCGAACTATGGCTACACCTTC,CASRGSNYGYTF
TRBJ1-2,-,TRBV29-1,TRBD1,TGCAGCGTTGTTATAAATCAGGGGGCTGGCTACACCTTC,CSVVINQGAGYTF
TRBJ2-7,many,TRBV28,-,TGTGCCAGCAATACGGCCGTCGCTTTCGAGCAGTACTTC,CASNTAVAFEQYF
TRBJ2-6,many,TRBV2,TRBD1,TGTGCCAGCAGGAGGGACAGCTCTGGGGCCAACGTCCTGACTTTC,CASRRDSSGANVLTF
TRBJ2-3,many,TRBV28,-,TGTGCCAGCAGTTTACGCGGGTCGGATACGCAGTATTTT,CASSLRGSDTQYF
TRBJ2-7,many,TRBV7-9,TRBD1,TGTGCCAGCAGCCGGACAGGGCACGAGCAGTACTTC,CASSRTGHEQYF
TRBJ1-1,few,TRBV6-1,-,TGTGCCAGCAGTGAAAGGCTCGTCTTGAACACTGAAGCTTTCTTT,CASSERLVLNTEAFF
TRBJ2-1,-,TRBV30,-,TGTGCCTGGAGTCAGGCCGGCGGAGCTAAGCAGTTCTTC,CAWSQAGGAKQFF
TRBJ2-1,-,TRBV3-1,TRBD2,TGTGCCAGCAGCCCTTCCGCGGGAGGTTCTCTTCCCAATGAGCAGTTCTTC,CASSPSAGGSLPNEQFF
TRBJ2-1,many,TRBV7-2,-,TGTGCCAGCAGCCATCCGGGGCCCTACAATGAGCAGTTCTTC,CASSHPGPYNEQFF
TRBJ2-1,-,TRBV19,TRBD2,TGTGCCAGTAGTATTGGAGCGGGAGGGCTATACAATGAGCAGTTCTTC,CASSIGAGGLYNEQFF